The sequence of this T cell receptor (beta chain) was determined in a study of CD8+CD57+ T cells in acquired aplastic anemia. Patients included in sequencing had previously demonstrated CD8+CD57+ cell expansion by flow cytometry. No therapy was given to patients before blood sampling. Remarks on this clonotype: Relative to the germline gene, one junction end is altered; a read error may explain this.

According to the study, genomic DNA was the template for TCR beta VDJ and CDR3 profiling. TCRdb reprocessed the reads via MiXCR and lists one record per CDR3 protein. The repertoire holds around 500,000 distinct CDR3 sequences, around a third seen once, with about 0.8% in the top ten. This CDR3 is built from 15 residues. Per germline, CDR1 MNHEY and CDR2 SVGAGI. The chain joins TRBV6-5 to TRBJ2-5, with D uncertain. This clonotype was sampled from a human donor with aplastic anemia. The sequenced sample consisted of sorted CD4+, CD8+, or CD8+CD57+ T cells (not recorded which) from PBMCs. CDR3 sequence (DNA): TGTGCCGGCAGTTACTCGTACTCCCTTGGGGAGACCCAGTACTTC. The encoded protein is CAGSYSYSLGETQYF.